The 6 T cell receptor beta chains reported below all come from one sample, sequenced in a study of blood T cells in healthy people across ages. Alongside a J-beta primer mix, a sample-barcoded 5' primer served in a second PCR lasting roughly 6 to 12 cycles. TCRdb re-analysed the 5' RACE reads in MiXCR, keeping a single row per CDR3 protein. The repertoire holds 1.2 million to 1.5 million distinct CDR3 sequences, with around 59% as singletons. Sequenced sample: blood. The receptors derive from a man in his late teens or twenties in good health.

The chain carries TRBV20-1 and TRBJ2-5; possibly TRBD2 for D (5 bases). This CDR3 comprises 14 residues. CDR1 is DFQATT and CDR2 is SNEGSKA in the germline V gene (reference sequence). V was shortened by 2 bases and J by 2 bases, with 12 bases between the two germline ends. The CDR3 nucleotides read TGCAGTGCTAGAATGAGGACTGGGCAAGAGACCCAGTACTTC. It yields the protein CSARMRTGQETQYF.

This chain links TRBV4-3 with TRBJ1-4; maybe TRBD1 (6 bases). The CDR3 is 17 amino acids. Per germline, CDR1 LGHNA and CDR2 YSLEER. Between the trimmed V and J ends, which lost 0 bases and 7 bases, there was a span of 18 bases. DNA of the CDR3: TGCGCCAGCAGCCAAGATATAGGGCCAAGAGGGGGTGAAAAACTGTTTTTT. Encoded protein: CASSQDIGPRGGEKLFF.

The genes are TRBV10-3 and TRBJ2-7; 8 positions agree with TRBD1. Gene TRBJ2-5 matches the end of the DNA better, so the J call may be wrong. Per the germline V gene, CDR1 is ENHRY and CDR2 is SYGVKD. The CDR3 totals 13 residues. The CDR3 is CAITPGGGETQYF. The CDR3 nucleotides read TGTGCCATCACCCCAGGGGGCGGTGAGACCCAGTACTTC.

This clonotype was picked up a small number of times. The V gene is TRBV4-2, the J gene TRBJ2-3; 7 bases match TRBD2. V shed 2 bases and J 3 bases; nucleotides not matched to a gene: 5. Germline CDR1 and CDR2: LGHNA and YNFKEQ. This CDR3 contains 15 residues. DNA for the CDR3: TGTGCCAGCAGCCAACTGGGGGGGTTTACAGATACGCAGTATTTT. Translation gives CASSQLGGFTDTQYF.

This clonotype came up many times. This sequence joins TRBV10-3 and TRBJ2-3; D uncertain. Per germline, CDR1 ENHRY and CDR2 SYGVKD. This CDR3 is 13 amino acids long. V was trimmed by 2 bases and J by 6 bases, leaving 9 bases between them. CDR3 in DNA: TGTGCCATCAGTGAGCTATCATCGGATACGCAGTATTTT. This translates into CAISELSSDTQYF.

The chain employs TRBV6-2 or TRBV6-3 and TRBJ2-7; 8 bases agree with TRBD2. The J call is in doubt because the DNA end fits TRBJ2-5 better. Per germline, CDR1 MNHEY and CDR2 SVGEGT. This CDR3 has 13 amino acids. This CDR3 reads CASTGTRFGTQYF. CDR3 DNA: TGTGCCAGCACCGGGACTAGATTCGGGACCCAGTACTTC.